These 23 T cell receptor beta chains were all obtained from the same sample, sequenced in a study of blood T cells in healthy people across ages. A second about 7 to 12 cycle PCR used barcoded and J-beta primers. TCRdb fed the 5' RACE reads into MiXCR, producing one record per CDR3 protein. The sample has 550,000 to 800,000 distinct CDR3 sequences, roughly 21% seen once. The sequenced sample was blood. The receptors stem from a man aged 65 to 85 in good health.

DNA for the CDR3: TGCAGCGTTCGAGACAGGGGACAACTCTACGAGCAGTACTTC. Its protein product is CSVRDRGQLYEQYF. This chain connects TRBV29-1 to TRBJ2-7, with 8 bases matching TRBD1. Unmatched junction bases numbered 9, after V lost 5 bases and J lost 3 bases. The V gene's germline CDR1 is SQVTM and CDR2 ANQGSEA. This CDR3 is 14 amino acids long.

This chain joins TRBV6-5 and TRBJ1-5; D is uncertain. This CDR3 region has 13 residues. The germline V gene encodes CDR1 MNHEY and CDR2 SVGAGI. Trimming pared 6 bases from V and 4 bases from J, leaving 10 bases between. The CDR3 DNA sequence: TGTGCCAGCAGCTCAGATATTAATCAGCCCCAGCATTTT. This codes for CASSSDINQPQHF.

The rearrangement joins TRBV4-3 to TRBJ2-7; TRBD2 matches at 8 bases. The CDR3 contains 15 residues. With 2 bases clipped from V and 0 bases from J, the junction kept 3 bases outside the gene matches. Germline V gene lookup returns CDR1 LGHNA and CDR2 YSLEER. The CDR3 sequence: CASSQLAGPSYEQYF. The CDR3 DNA sequence: TGCGCCAGCAGCCAACTAGCGGGTCCCTCCTACGAGCAGTACTTC.

This clonotype was observed a handful of times. V usage is TRBV12-3 or TRBV12-4 and J usage is TRBJ2-2, with D hard to call. This CDR3 has 13 residues. Trimming cost V 10 bases and J 2 bases, with 11 bases left between them. The CDR3 DNA follows: TGTGCCACTCAAGGCCCAAACACCGGGGAGCTGTTTTTT. This gives the protein CATQGPNTGELFF.

The chain has TRBV11-2 and TRBJ1-1; possible D gene TRBD1, 6 bases. With 1 base removed from V and 0 bases from J, the gap between germline ends came to 12 bases. Looked up from germline, CDR1 is SGHAT and CDR2 is FQNNGV. The CDR3 is made up of 16 amino acids. CDR3 coding DNA: TGTGCCAGCAGCTTAGTGACAGGCTTTATGAACACTGAAGCTTTCTTT. Encoded protein: CASSLVTGFMNTEAFF.

The chain couples TRBV6-6 to TRBJ1-1, with TRBD1 matching 10 bases. The V gene's germline CDR1 is MNHNY and CDR2 SVGAGI (reference sequence). CDR3 length equals 16 residues. Trimming at V came to 4 bases and at J to 1 base, leaving 6 bases not matched to a gene. CDR3 bases: TGTGCCAGCAGTTCCGGGACAGGGGTTGAGAACACTGAAGCTTTCTTT. Its translation: CASSSGTGVENTEAFF.

The gene calls are TRBV2 and TRBJ2-7; 9 nucleotides align to TRBD1. The CDR3 totals 16 residues. V shed 4 bases, J shed 2 bases, and the junction held 9 bases outside the gene matches. Germline V gene sequence: CDR1 SNHLY, CDR2 FYNNEI. The CDR3 here is CASSAPRTGATYEQYF. CDR3 DNA sequence: TGTGCCAGCAGTGCGCCCAGGACAGGGGCCACCTACGAGCAGTACTTC.

The chain joins TRBV6-2 or TRBV6-3 to TRBJ1-5; 8 bases are shared with TRBD1. Germline trimming cut 5 bases from V and 7 bases from J; bases unmatched to any gene: 4. The CDR3 is 13 residues long. CDR1 is MNHEY and CDR2 is SVGEGT in the germline V gene. DNA for the CDR3: TGTGCCAGCAGTGAGGACAGGGTGCAGCCCCAGCATTTT. Translated, it gives CASSEDRVQPQHF.

This clonotype came up many times. The rearrangement joins TRBV5-1 to TRBJ2-5; 8 bases map to TRBD1. Judging by the DNA end, TRBJ2-7 fits better; the J call may be wrong. CDR3 length: 15 residues. Per the germline V gene, CDR1 is SGHRS and CDR2 is YFSETQ. The CDR3 here is CASSLGGTGDYEQYF. The DNA of the CDR3 is TGCGCCAGCAGCTTGGGGGGGACAGGAGACTACGAGCAGTACTTC.

Ten or more counts support this clonotype. The chain employs TRBV5-1 and TRBJ2-1; a possible D gene is TRBD2 (5 bases). Looked up from germline, CDR1 is SGHRS and CDR2 is YFSETQ. This CDR3 contains 15 residues. V dropped 0 bases and J dropped 5 bases, with 12 bases sitting between them. CDR3 sequence (DNA): TGCGCCAGCAGCTTGGTTGTTTCGGGGAACAATGAGCAGTTCTTC. Residues: CASSLVVSGNNEQFF.

The rearrangement joins TRBV20-1 to TRBJ2-7, with TRBD1 as a possible D gene (6 bases). The germline gives CDR1 DFQATT, CDR2 SNEGSKA (reference sequence). CDR3 length: 14 residues. Trimming took off 4 bases at V and 0 bases at J, with 13 bases between the two ends. The CDR3 coding sequence is TGCAGTGCTACCGCAGGGGCGACCTCCTACGAGCAGTACTTC. Translated: CSATAGATSYEQYF.

The chain links TRBV27 to TRBJ2-5; either TRBD1 or TRBD2 may fit D (5 bases each). There are 14 residues in the CDR3. The V and J ends lost 6 bases and 2 bases respectively, with 13 bases between them. In germline, CDR1 is MNHEY, CDR2 SMNVEV (reference sequence). This CDR3 is CASSKGTRQETQYF. The CDR3 DNA reads as TGTGCCAGCAGCAAAGGGACCCGGCAAGAGACCCAGTACTTC.

This clonotype has just a few counts. V is TRBV3-1 and J is TRBJ2-1; the match to TRBD2 covers 8 bases. Germline trimming cut 0 bases from V and 10 bases from J; bases unmatched to any gene: 5. The CDR3 contains 14 residues. The germline V gene has CDR1 LGHDT and CDR2 YNNKEL (reference sequence). DNA of the CDR3: TGTGCCAGCAGCCAAGATCTAGCGGGCCAAGAGCAGTTCTTC. Translation gives CASSQDLAGQEQFF.

This clonotype appeared many times. The rearrangement joins TRBV3-1 to TRBJ2-1; the match to TRBD1 covers 7 bases. J lost 10 bases, V lost 11 bases, and 11 bases had no gene match. The CDR3 is 12 residues long. CDR1 is LGHDT, CDR2 YNNKEL, per germline (reference sequence). CDR3 sequence reads: CAVQTGSFEQFF. The CDR3 DNA is TGTGCCGTACAGACAGGGAGCTTCGAGCAGTTCTTC.

The rearrangement joins TRBV5-6 to TRBJ1-5, with TRBD1 identical over 8 bases. The trim removed 2 bases at V and 1 base at J, leaving 2 bases unmatched. The CDR3 totals 15 residues. CDR1 and CDR2 from the germline V gene are SGHDT and YYEEEE. The CDR3 region has the DNA TGTGCCAGCAGCTTCGGACAGGGAAGCAATCAGCCCCAGCATTTT. It encodes CASSFGQGSNQPQHF.

This chain joins TRBV5-5 and TRBJ2-1, with 9 bases fitting TRBD1. The V gene end was trimmed by 4 bases and the J gene end by 7 bases; junction bases not matched to a gene: 9. Germline values: CDR1 SGHKS, CDR2 YYEKEE (reference sequence). The CDR3 contains 15 residues. CDR3 region: CASSLGQGRGNEQFF. CDR3 sequence (DNA): TGTGCCAGCAGCCTGGGACAGGGTAGGGGAAATGAGCAGTTCTTC. The complete variable domain, with remaining parts taken from reference TRBV5-5 and TRBJ2-1, reads DAGVTQSPTHLIKTRGQQVTLRCSPISGHKSVSWYQQVLGQGPQFIFQYYEKEERGRGNFPDRFSARQFPNYSSELNVNALLLGDSALYLCASSLGQGRGNEQFFGPGTRLTVL.

This clonotype was recorded at least ten times. The rearrangement links TRBV9 to TRBJ1-5, with TRBD1 as a possible D gene (5 bases). V was shortened by 0 bases and J by 2 bases, with 9 bases between the two germline ends. Germline lookup yields CDR1 SGDLS and CDR2 YYNGEE. CDR3 length equals 15 residues. The CDR3, as DNA: TGTGCCAGCAGCGTAGGGGGCTCGGGCAATCAGCCCCAGCATTTT. Protein: CASSVGGSGNQPQHF.

This clonotype appeared a few times. The J gene is TRBJ2-1, the V gene TRBV5-4, with 9 nucleotides matching TRBD2. Germline V gene data show CDR1 as SGHNT and CDR2 as YYREEE (reference sequence). With 4 bases clipped from V and 4 bases from J, the junction kept 9 bases outside the gene matches. The CDR3 is 16 amino acids. This chain's CDR3 is CASSVRYSGRYNEQFF. In nucleotides, the CDR3 is TGTGCCAGCAGCGTGCGCTATAGCGGGAGATACAATGAGCAGTTCTTC.

This clonotype was found a few times. The genes are TRBV7-2 and TRBJ1-1; no firm D call. Trimming shortened V by 1 base and J by 0 bases, and 6 bases separated the two germline ends. The CDR3 has 14 amino acids. The germline gives CDR1 SGHTA, CDR2 FQGNSA. DNA of the CDR3: TGTGCCAGCAGCTTAGTTGGGCTGAACACTGAAGCTTTCTTT. Amino acid sequence: CASSLVGLNTEAFF. Filled out from reference TRBV7-2 and TRBJ1-1, the complete variable domain reads GAGVSQSPSNKVTEKGKDVELRCDPISGHTALYWYRQSLGQGLEFLIYFQGNSAPDKSGLPSDRFSAERTGGSVSTLTIQRTQQEDSAVYLCASSLVGLNTEAFFGQGTRLTVV.

The genes are TRBV3-1 and TRBJ2-5; 12 bases agree with TRBD2. J gave up 2 bases and V 5 bases, and 9 bases lay outside the gene matches. CDR3 length: 17 amino acids. Germline V gives CDR1 LGHDT, CDR2 YNNKEL (reference sequence). The CDR3 loop reads CASSRLAGVKLQETQYF. The CDR3 coding sequence is TGTGCCAGCAGCAGACTAGCGGGAGTAAAATTGCAAGAGACCCAGTACTTC.

This clonotype was detected a few times. This chain joins TRBV20-1 and TRBJ2-5, with 11 positions matching TRBD2. This CDR3 comprises 15 residues. The germline V gene has CDR1 DFQATT and CDR2 SNEGSKA (reference sequence). J was trimmed by 0 bases and V by 4 bases; bases with no gene match: 4. The CDR3 loop reads CSATRLAGNQETQYF. The CDR3 region has the DNA TGCAGTGCTACCCGACTAGCGGGAAACCAAGAGACCCAGTACTTC.

The genes are TRBV6-5 and TRBJ2-1; 8 bases align to TRBD1. Germline CDR1 reads MNHEY; CDR2 reads SVGAGI. CDR3 size: 16 residues. V dropped 6 bases and J dropped 1; count of bases not matched to a gene: 8. The CDR3 here is CASRITGQGSYNEQFF. In DNA form, the CDR3 reads TGTGCCAGCAGAATTACCGGACAGGGATCCTACAATGAGCAGTTCTTC.

V usage is TRBV7-9 and J usage is TRBJ2-1, with TRBD1 matching 8 bases. Per germline, CDR1 SEHNR and CDR2 FQNEAQ (reference sequence). The CDR3 loop spans 16 amino acids. V lost 1 base, J lost 5 bases, and 7 bases stayed unmatched. The CDR3 region has the DNA TGTGCCAGCAGCTTAGGCGGTGGGACAGGACACAATGAGCAGTTCTTC. Protein: CASSLGGGTGHNEQFF.